This TCR beta chain was profiled in a study of T-cell reconstitution after alpha-beta-depleted transplantation in children. The length of the CDR3 is 14 residues. The germline V gene has CDR1 SGDLS and CDR2 YYNGEE. Deletions cut 3 bases from V and 0 bases from J, with 4 bases between. This clonotype came up many times. Library preparation (for TCRbeta) was performed with unique molecular identifiers. TCRdb processed the PCR reads anew with MiXCR; each CDR3 protein has one entry. The repertoire has around 960,000 distinct CDR3 sequences, about 26% of them found once; the top ten carry around 30%. The material was PBMCs, mostly from graft donor cells, obtained 360 days after TCRalphabeta/CD19-depleted stem cell transplant. The V and J genes are TRBV9 and TRBJ2-6, with D unclear. This receptor was obtained from a boy in the first two years of life who had a stem cell transplant for SCID, so the T cells may come from the graft donor. In DNA form, the CDR3 reads TGTGCCAGCAGCGCACCCTCTGGGGCCAACGTCCTGACTTTC. Translating gives CASSAPSGANVLTF.